The T cell receptor beta chain under discussion was sequenced for a study of blood T cells in healthy people across ages (dated by TCRdb to 2013 to 2016). About the investigation overall: In model experiments, roughly one uniquely barcoded TCR beta cDNA molecule per two T cells was captured by template switching. The study measured age-related changes in TCR beta repertoire diversity using deep sequencing normalized with unique cDNA molecular identifiers. The donors were divided into four age groups: young (average approximately 17 years), middle-aged (roughly 40), aged (roughly 60) and long-lived (82). To avoid experimental bias, donors of different ages were randomly spread across the sequencing lanes. For two donors (one aged 18 to 29 and one aged 80 or older), the study analyzed two additional independent replicas of 1 million unique cDNA reads from the same blood draw.

The CDR3 spans 13 residues, from the cysteine through the phenylalanine. The read is trimmed to its CDR3 DNA, 39 bases read in frame from base 1. For CDR1 and CDR2, the germline V gene (reference sequence) lists DFQATT and SNEGSKA. Trimming removed 4 bases from V and 12 bases from J, leaving 20 bases between the germline ends. The approximately 40 donors, aged about 6 to 95 years, were systemically healthy Caucasian individuals from Russia. Roughly 9.5 milliliters of peripheral blood were drawn from each donor into EDTA-treated Vacutainer tubes. PBMCs were isolated by Ficoll-Paque density-gradient centrifugation, with at least 6 million obtained per sample. Total RNA, at least 6 micrograms per sample, was extracted from PBMCs with Trizol reagent. For every donor, flow cytometry on a PBMC aliquot measured the percentage of naive CD45RAhigh/CD27high T cells. As for this clonotype: The specificity of this receptor is unknown. The input lacks base qualities; no much larger clone sits a single base away.

The paper as a whole reports these results and caveats: Because donor CMV infection status was unknown, age-related changes in expanded clonotypes were potentially confounded. There was a strong correlation between observed TCR beta diversity and the percentage of naive T cells measured by flow cytometry. Because profiling used bulk unsorted PBMCs, naive and antigen-experienced compartments could not be compared conclusively. Observed TCR beta diversity per million T cells fell roughly linearly with age, and a significant reduction was already apparent by age around 44. Estimates of total diversity based on one million sequenced T cells were considered lower bounds and underestimates. Compared with the aged group, the long-lived group had more naive CD4+ T cells, fewer expanded clones and increased TCR diversity, suggesting age selection.

Libraries came from 5' RACE. This sample was sequenced with an Illumina HiSeq 2500. A second PCR of about 6 to 11 cycles was run with a J-beta primer mix and a sample-barcoded 5' primer. A template-switch 5' adaptor carrying 12 random nucleotides introduced a unique molecular identifier onto each TCR beta cDNA molecule. Each sample yielded at least 2.5 million CDR3-containing paired-end reads. First-strand cDNA was synthesized from all RNA with the Mint cDNA synthesis kit, primed by a TRBC-specific oligonucleotide. All cDNA was treated with uracil-DNA glycosylase and then went through a first 18-cycle PCR with the universal primers M1SS and BC2_uni_R. The original pipeline was this. Each sample was normalized by randomly selecting 1 million high-quality reads, each carrying a distinct molecular identifier. Instead of being binned into consensus sequences, reads that shared molecular identifiers were thrown out. CDR3 identification, clonotype clustering and error correction used MiTCR with a Q25 quality threshold and the strictest error-elimination algorithm. A nonparametric unseen species model with Euler transformation was used to estimate lower-bound total TCR beta diversity. Through fastp at Q25 and MiXCR, TCRdb rebuilt clones from the public reads, retaining in-frame beta chains. Each CDR3 protein gets just one entry, which takes the most common genes and DNA from the rows behind it. The V and J calls and clone size are TCRdb's, not the authors'. The sample includes 850,000 to 1,000,000 distinct CDR3 sequences, with roughly 43% observed a single time. The top ten constitute 13% of the sample.

The sequence was collected from a man under 40 in good health. The V and J genes are TRBV20-1 and TRBJ2-3; possibly the D gene is TRBD2, per 5 matching bases. Material: blood. The DNA sequence is TGCAGTGCTATTCCCCCCGAGGCGAGGGTTCAGTATTTT. This gives the protein CSAIPPEARVQYF.